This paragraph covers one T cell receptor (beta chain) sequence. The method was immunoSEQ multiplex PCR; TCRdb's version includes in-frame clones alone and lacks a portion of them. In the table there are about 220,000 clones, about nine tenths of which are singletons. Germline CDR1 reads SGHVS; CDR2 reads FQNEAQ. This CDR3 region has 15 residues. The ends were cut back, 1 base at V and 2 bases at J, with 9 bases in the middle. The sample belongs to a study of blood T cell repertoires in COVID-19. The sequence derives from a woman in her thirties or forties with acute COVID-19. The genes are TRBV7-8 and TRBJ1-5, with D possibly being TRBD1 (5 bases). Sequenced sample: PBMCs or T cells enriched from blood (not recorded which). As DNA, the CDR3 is TGTGCCAGCAGCTTAGGTATGGGGCGCAATCAGCCCCAGCATTTT. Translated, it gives CASSLGMGRNQPQHF.